The count of the clone carrying this T cell receptor beta chain is one. Source study methods: Reference gene primer amplification in the assay estimated nucleated cell counts. TCRdb keeps only in-frame clones here, not all; method: immunoSEQ multiplex PCR. The D gene and trimming were derived from the DNA, and the V and J assignments and clone size from that table. The sample includes about 39,000 clones, about 94% of them seen just once. This sample is part of a study of blood T cell repertoires in COVID-19. In the study overall: From the United States, Italy and Spain came samples of acute and convalescent COVID-19. PBMCs, B-cell-depleted T cells, or T cells provided the cDNA or gDNA that made up the material.

The germline gives CDR1 KGHDR, CDR2 SFDVKD. V trimming: 2 bases; J trimming: 4 bases; junction bases outside the gene matches: 2. There are 14 residues in the CDR3. The V and J genes are TRBV24-1 and TRBJ1-2, with 8 bases matching TRBD1. The source of this sequence is a human donor with active COVID-19. The donor label of this sample is uncertain. The source material was peripheral blood. CDR3 residues: CATSDSDRAYGYTF. The CDR3 nucleotides read TGTGCCACCAGTGATTCGGACAGGGCCTATGGCTACACCTTC.